The 14 T cell receptor beta chains below all came from one sample that was sequenced in a study of control samples from healthy donors and cancer patients (dated by TCRdb to the early 2020s). Receptors were amplified or captured by the immunoSEQ multiplex PCR assay. Drawn from immuneACCESS, this table holds only the in-frame rearrangements with V and J called that TCRdb kept. Clones are partly lost; checked studies trace under half to an unresolved V gene and leave the rest unexplained. The sample table contains 70,000 or so clones; only one count was recorded for around 84% of them. Approximately 2.8% of the sample belongs to the ten largest clones. The sample taken for sequencing was PBMCs. Receptors originate from a woman aged 45-65 years with lung cancer.

This clone was seen a few times. The chain employs TRBV19 and TRBJ1-5, with D unresolved. CDR1 and CDR2 from the germline V gene are LNHDA and SQIVND (reference sequence). The CDR3 totals 14 residues. Deletions cut 6 bases from V and 0 bases from J, with 9 bases between. The CDR3 DNA reads as TGTGCCAGTAGGACCACAACTAGCAATCAGCCCCAGCATTTT. Residues: CASRTTTSNQPQHF.

The chain has TRBV7-2 and TRBJ1-1; D is unclear. Germline V gene data show CDR1 as SGHTA and CDR2 as FQGNSA. This CDR3 comprises 14 residues. V lost 3 bases and J lost 6, with 14 bases in between. Here the CDR3 reads CASSLTGSSAEAFF. Written as DNA, the CDR3 is TGTGCCAGCAGCTTGACCGGGAGCTCCGCTGAAGCTTTCTTT.

The rearrangement links TRBV3-1 (or the pseudogene TRBV3-2) to TRBJ1-2; weak D call: TRBD1 (5 bases). Germline V gene sequence: CDR1 LGHDT, CDR2 YNNKEL (reference sequence). With 4 bases removed from V and 12 bases from J, the gap between germline ends came to 24 bases. The CDR3 is 15 amino acids. The CDR3 region has the DNA TGTGCCAGCAGCCGCGCGGGCGGTGCTATAGGGGAGCACACCTTC. It codes for CASSRAGGAIGEHTF.

The V gene is TRBV4-3, the J gene TRBJ1-1; maybe TRBD1 (5 bases). The V gene's germline CDR1 is LGHNA and CDR2 YSLEER. This CDR3 has 17 amino acids. V lost 0 bases and J 2 bases, leaving 16 bases between the germline ends. The CDR3 loop is CASSQDSGHGFNTEAFF. The CDR3 nucleotides are TGCGCCAGCAGCCAAGATTCAGGACATGGGTTTAACACTGAAGCTTTCTTT.

J is TRBJ1-5 and V is TRBV24-1, with TRBD1 as a possible D gene (5 bases). This CDR3 is built from 15 residues. The germline V gene encodes CDR1 KGHDR and CDR2 SFDVKD. Trimming removed 4 bases at V and 3 bases at J, with 12 bases between. The CDR3 coding sequence is TGTGCCACCAGTGACAACAGGAACCACAATCAGCCCCAGCATTTT. Its protein is CATSDNRNHNQPQHF.

The J gene is TRBJ1-1, the V gene TRBV11-1; D is unclear. The CDR3 sequence is 12 residues long. CDR1 is SGHAT and CDR2 is FQDESV in the germline V gene (reference sequence). Trimming left V 6 bases short and J 3 bases short, with 8 bases between. The CDR3 sequence is CASSLLDTEAFF. CDR3 in DNA: TGTGCCAGCAGTCTGTTGGACACTGAAGCTTTCTTT.

The gene calls are TRBV3-1 (or the pseudogene TRBV3-2) and TRBJ2-7; no firm D call. The CDR3 runs to 12 residues. Germline V CDR1 and CDR2: LGHDT, YNNKEL (reference sequence). Trimming stripped 3 bases from V and 4 bases from J, with 7 bases between. CDR3: CASSQLWYEQYF. In nucleotides, the CDR3 is TGTGCCAGCAGCCAGCTATGGTACGAGCAGTACTTC.

The rearrangement links TRBV19 to TRBJ1-6; D unresolved. The CDR3 is made up of 16 amino acids. Trimming took 3 bases from V and 3 from J, leaving 12 bases between them. Germline V gene data show CDR1 as LNHDA and CDR2 as SQIVND (reference sequence). CDR3 amino acids: CASSMGRSYYNSPLHF. The DNA for the CDR3 is TGTGCCAGTAGTATGGGGAGATCTTACTATAATTCACCCCTCCACTTT.

The chain joins TRBV14 to TRBJ1-1; tentative D call: TRBD1 (5 bases). CDR1 and CDR2 (germline): SGHDN, FVKESK. The CDR3 runs 14 residues. V lost 1 base, J lost 4 bases, and 10 bases lay in between. CDR3 DNA: TGTGCCAGCAGCCAAGCCAGGAGGGGCACTGAAGCTTTCTTT. Its translation: CASSQARRGTEAFF. The whole variable domain, remainder taken from reference TRBV14 and TRBJ1-1, is EAGVTQFPSHSVIEKGQTVTLRCDPISGHDNLYWYRRVMGKEIKFLLHFVKESKQDESGMPNNRFLAERTGGTYSTLKVQPAELEDSGVYFCASSQARRGTEAFFGQGTRLTVV.

The genes are TRBV29-1 and TRBJ1-2; tentatively, D is TRBD1 (5 bases). There are 12 residues in the CDR3. V lost 2 bases and J lost 8, with 12 bases in between. Germline V CDR1 and CDR2: SQVTM, ANQGSEA. CDR3 DNA: TGCAGCGTTGAAAGGGGCCTTTGGGGCTACACCTTC. Translating it yields CSVERGLWGYTF.

This clone appeared once. The rearrangement uses TRBV18 and TRBJ2-3, with 8 bases lining up with TRBD1. V was clipped by 6 bases and J by 2 bases; unmatched bases: 7. The germline gives CDR1 KGHSH, CDR2 LQKENI. The CDR3 sequence is 15 residues long. CDR3 sequence: CASSPRTGPTDTQYF. In DNA, the CDR3 is TGTGCCAGCTCTCCTCGGACAGGGCCCACAGATACGCAGTATTTT.

The chain couples TRBV24-1 to TRBJ1-1; D gene uncertain. Germline V CDR1 and CDR2: KGHDR, SFDVKD. This CDR3 has 12 residues. V lost 8 bases, J lost 7 bases, and 13 bases lay in between. CDR3 coding DNA: TGTGCCACCATTAGTGATAAAGATGAAGCTTTCTTT. Its protein product is CATISDKDEAFF.

The chain is built from TRBV10-3 and TRBJ2-5; the match to TRBD2 covers 7 bases. Germline V gene sequence: CDR1 ENHRY, CDR2 SYGVKD. The CDR3 contains 14 residues. V lost 1 base, J lost 5 bases, and 4 bases stayed unmatched. CDR3 coding DNA: TGTGCCATCAGTGAGTGGGGGGGATCGGAGACCCAGTACTTC. This gives the protein CAISEWGGSETQYF.

The rearrangement links TRBV4-3 to TRBJ2-1; TRBD1 aligns across 7 bases. V shed 3 bases and J 0 bases; nucleotides not matched to a gene: 5. CDR3 length: 16 residues. CDR1 and CDR2 (germline): LGHNA, YSLEER. The CDR3 nucleotides read TGCGCCAGCAGCCATCCTCCAGGGGGCTCCTACAATGAGCAGTTCTTC. Its protein product is CASSHPPGGSYNEQFF.